One TCR beta chain is described in this entry. This clonotype was found a few times. What antigen it recognizes has not been identified. Base-call qualities are not available, and no considerably larger clone is one nucleotide away. Explained via the paper, the treatment or condition label denotes: live attenuated yellow fever vaccine strain. A standard Ficoll-Paque protocol was used to isolate PBMCs from peripheral blood. CD4 and CD8 T-cell fractions were isolated with Dynabeads CD4 and CD8 positive selection kits. TriZol was used to extract RNA from bulk PBMCs, CD4 and CD8 fractions, and dextramer-positive and dextramer-negative fractions. Via the germline V gene, CDR1 is MNHNS and CDR2 SASEGT. There are 15 amino acids in the CDR3, from cysteine to phenylalanine inclusive. Just the 45-base CDR3 DNA is kept, in frame starting at base 1. V is cut by 4 bases and J by 6 bases, and the space between the germline ends is 18 bases.

The instrument was an Illumina NovaSeq 6000. Synthesis of TCR cDNA relied on 5'RACE template switching, a step that introduced a universal primer site along with unique molecular identifiers. Priming of cDNA synthesis was performed from both the TCR alpha and TCR beta constant segments. Library amplification involved two PCR steps, and the second step added sample barcodes and sequencing adapters. Sequencing of libraries was done on Illumina HiSeq 2500 (2x100 bp) or NovaSeq (2x150 bp). On the authors' methods: MIGEC handled demultiplexing of reads and collapsing into UMI consensus sequences, while MiXCR performed V(D)J alignment. Clonotypes responding to the vaccine were identified with edgeR on replicate PBMC samples, with the criteria of FDR below 0.01 and a log2 fold change above 5 up to day 15. Each bulk clonotype was labeled CD4 or CD8 based on which sequenced repertoire, CD4 or CD8, contained the clonotype at higher abundance. TCRdb trimmed public reads at Q25 via fastp, called clones via MiXCR and kept in-frame beta chains. Each record represents a unique CDR3 protein, reported with the most common genes and DNA among its rows. The V and J calls were determined by TCRdb, not by the authors. Recorded for this sample are 95,000 to 150,000 distinct CDR3 sequences; about 15% of them occurred a single time. Roughly two fifths of the sample is in the top ten clones.

The entry originates in a study of T cells after yellow fever vaccination (dated by TCRdb to about 2019). Regarding the research as a whole: The SMART-Seq v4 Ultra Low Input RNA kit was used to prepare libraries from fractions with low cell numbers. To follow T-cell clones before and after both primary and booster YFV17D yellow fever vaccination, bulk TCR alpha and beta repertoires underwent longitudinal sequencing. Two healthy male donors, one aged 18 to 29 and one aged 30 to 40 years, were included in the cohort. Bulk PBMC replicates and cell subsets were isolated from blood drawn at multiple timepoints before and after both primary and secondary immunization. Broad study findings and their caveats: Computational filtering was needed because FACS-sorted repertoires could contain abundant contaminating clonotypes from the bulk population. Only a couple of donors were included in the study, so the extent to which the findings can be generalized is limited. A small share of clonotypes occurred in both CD4 and CD8 compartments, likely arising from convergent recombination. Most clones expanded after primary vaccination (around 96% of CD4 and roughly 88% of CD8) were re-detected after the booster, suggesting that broad memory maintenance occurred. Compared with the primary T-cell response, the secondary T-cell response was faster but weaker, reaching its peak on day 5 rather than on day 15.

Source: CD8+ T cells sorted from PBMCs, taken 5 days after the yellow fever booster vaccination. The receptor was isolated from a young man who received the YFV17D yellow fever vaccine. Recombination connected TRBV6-1 to TRBJ1-1; a tentative D call is TRBD1 (6 bases match). In nucleotide form, the sequence is TGTGCCAGCAGTGCAAGGGAAAACAGGGCGGCTGAAGCTTTCTTT. Protein translation: CASSARENRAAEAFF.